This TCR beta chain was identified during a study of human T cells and chemical hapten exposure. Study overall: All through the roughly 25-week study, the scalp of each patient received diphenylcyclopropenone doses weekly. Upper-back patches of 0.01% DPC were read at 6 days.

This CDR3 comprises 13 residues. V was clipped by 8 bases and J by 9 bases, with 17 bases between them. The germline V gene has CDR1 MNHNY and CDR2 SVGAGI (reference sequence). The time point here: patch test 1, 2 weeks after DPC sensitization. Specified treatment: therapeutic diphenylcyclopropenone sensitization with weekly scalp DPC. It was unfractionated whole blood from which total RNA was extracted. The study drew its donors from alopecia patients who were 18 to 70 years old and suitable for DPC. This clonotype was seen ten or more times. Individual cDNA molecules received unique molecular identifiers in the library. A single record per CDR3 protein comes from TCRdb applying MiXCR to the RACE reads. The table shows roughly 48,000 distinct CDR3 sequences, with approximately 9.9% occurring only once.

This chain joins TRBV6-6 and TRBJ2-1; D may match TRBD1 or TRBD2 (5 bases each). This receptor was identified in a woman in her thirties or forties with alopecia areata. Some clones in this sample may be carry-over from other donors' samples. Specimen: whole blood, collected in connection with sensitization to the hapten diphenylcyclopropenone (DPC). The CDR3: CASGVGERGEQFF. CDR3 in DNA: TGTGCCAGCGGGGTGGGGGAGAGGGGTGAGCAGTTCTTC.